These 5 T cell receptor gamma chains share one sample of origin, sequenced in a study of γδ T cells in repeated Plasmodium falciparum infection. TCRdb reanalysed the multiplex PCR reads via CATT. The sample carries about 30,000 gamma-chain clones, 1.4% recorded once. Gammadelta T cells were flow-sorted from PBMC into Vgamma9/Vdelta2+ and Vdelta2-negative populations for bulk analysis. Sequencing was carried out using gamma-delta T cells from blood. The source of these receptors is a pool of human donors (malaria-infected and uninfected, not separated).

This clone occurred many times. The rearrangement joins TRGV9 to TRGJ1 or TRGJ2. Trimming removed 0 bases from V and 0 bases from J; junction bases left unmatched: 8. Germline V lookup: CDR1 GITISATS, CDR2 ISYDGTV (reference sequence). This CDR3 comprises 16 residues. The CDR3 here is CALWEVHPMNYYKKLF. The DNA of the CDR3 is TGTGCCTTGTGGGAGGTGCATCCCATGAATTATTATAAGAAACTCTTT.

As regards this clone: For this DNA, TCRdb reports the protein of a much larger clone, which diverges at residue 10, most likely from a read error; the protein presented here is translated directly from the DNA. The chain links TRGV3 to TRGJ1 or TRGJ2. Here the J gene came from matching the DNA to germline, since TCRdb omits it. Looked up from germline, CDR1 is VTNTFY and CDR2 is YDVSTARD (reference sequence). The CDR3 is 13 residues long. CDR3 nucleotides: TGTGCCACCTGGGACAGGCTTAGGTATAGGAAACTCTTT. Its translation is CATWDRLRYRKLF.

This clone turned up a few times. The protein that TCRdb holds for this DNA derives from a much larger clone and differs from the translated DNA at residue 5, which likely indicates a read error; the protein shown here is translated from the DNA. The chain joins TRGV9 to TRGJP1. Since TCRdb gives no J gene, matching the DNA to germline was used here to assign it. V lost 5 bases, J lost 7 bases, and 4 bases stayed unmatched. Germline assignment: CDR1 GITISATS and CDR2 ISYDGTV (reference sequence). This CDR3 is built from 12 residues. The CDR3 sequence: CALWGDGWFKIF. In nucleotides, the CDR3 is TGTGCCTTGTGGGGTGATGGTTGGTTCAAGATATTT.

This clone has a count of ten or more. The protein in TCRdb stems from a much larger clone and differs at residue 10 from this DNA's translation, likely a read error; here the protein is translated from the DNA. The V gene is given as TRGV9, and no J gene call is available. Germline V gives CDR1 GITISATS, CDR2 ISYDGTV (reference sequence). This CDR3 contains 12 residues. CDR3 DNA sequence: TGTGCCTTGTGGGAGGTTAGGAAAATCAGGGTATTT. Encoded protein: CALWEVRKIRVF.

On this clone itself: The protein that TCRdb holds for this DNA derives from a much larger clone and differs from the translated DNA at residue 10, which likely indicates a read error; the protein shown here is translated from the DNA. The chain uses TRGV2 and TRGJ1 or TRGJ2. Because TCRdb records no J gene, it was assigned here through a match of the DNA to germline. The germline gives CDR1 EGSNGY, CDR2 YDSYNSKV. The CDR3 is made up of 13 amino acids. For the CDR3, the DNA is TGTGCCACCTGGGACGGGGGACATTATGAGAAACTCTTT. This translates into CATWDGGHYEKLF.